The 7 T cell receptor beta chains below were found in one sample sequenced in a study of blood T cell repertoires in COVID-19. Data came from immunoSEQ multiplex PCR; TCRdb stores just in-frame clones and leaves some out. The repertoire holds about 110,000 clones, with 65% to 90% as singletons. Input material: peripheral blood. These receptors all come from a woman aged 55-69 years with acute or convalescent COVID-19.

The rearrangement uses TRBV4-2 and TRBJ2-5; possibly TRBD1 for D (5 bases). The germline gives CDR1 LGHNA, CDR2 YNFKEQ. V was trimmed by 1 base and J by 1 base, leaving 13 bases between them. The CDR3 sequence is 16 residues long. The CDR3 coding sequence is TGTGCCAGCAGCCAAGGTTCAGGGCCGACCCAAGAGACCCAGTACTTC. This encodes CASSQGSGPTQETQYF.

The chain is built from TRBV11-3 and TRBJ2-7; TRBD1 matches at 9 bases. With 5 bases clipped from V and 4 bases from J, the junction kept 9 bases outside the gene matches. CDR1 and CDR2 from the germline V gene are SGHNT and YENEEA. CDR3 size: 15 residues. CDR3 sequence: CASSTTQGAWYEQYF. The CDR3 nucleotides read TGTGCCAGCAGCACCACACAGGGGGCATGGTACGAGCAGTACTTC.

This clone was counted a single time. The chain uses TRBV27 and TRBJ2-7; TRBD2 agrees at 8 bases. Germline loops: CDR1 MNHEY, CDR2 SMNVEV (reference sequence). V shed 1 base and J 2 bases; nucleotides not matched to a gene: 10. The CDR3 runs 17 residues. The CDR3 protein is CASSLFHSRGVTYEQYF. In nucleotides, the CDR3 is TGTGCCAGCAGTTTATTCCACTCGCGGGGGGTTACCTACGAGCAGTACTTC.

The V and J genes are TRBV13 and TRBJ1-1, with D perhaps TRBD1 (5 bases). CDR1 is PRHDT, CDR2 FYEKMQ, per germline (reference sequence). With 1 base removed from V and 5 bases from J, the gap between germline ends came to 14 bases. CDR3 size: 15 residues. The CDR3 nucleotides read TGTGCCAGCAGCTTAGCTGACAGTTCATCGACTGAAGCTTTCTTT. Translation: CASSLADSSSTEAFF.

The V and J genes are TRBV15 and TRBJ2-7; D perhaps matches TRBD1 (6 bases). Germline-derived CDR1 and CDR2 are LNHNV and YYDKDF (reference sequence). With 0 bases removed from V and 1 base from J, the gap between germline ends came to 10 bases. This CDR3 has 15 amino acids. CDR3 sequence (DNA): TGTGCCACCAGCAGAGAAGTGACAGGATCCTACGAGCAGTACTTC. It translates to CATSREVTGSYEQYF.

This clone came up once. The chain's CDR3 is CASSQVAYRDSQTSGANVLTF. The CDR3, as DNA: TGTGCCAGCAGCCAAGTGGCTTACCGGGACAGCCAAACCTCTGGGGCCAACGTCCTGACTTTC. The chain has TRBV4-2 and TRBJ2-6; 7 bases match TRBD1. V was clipped by 1 base and J by 0 bases; unmatched bases: 15. This CDR3 has 21 amino acids. Per the germline V gene, CDR1 is LGHNA and CDR2 is YNFKEQ.

This CDR3 reads CAISPELNEKLFF. In DNA, the CDR3 is TGTGCCATCAGCCCAGAACTAAATGAAAAACTGTTTTTT. V is TRBV10-3 and J is TRBJ1-4; D not resolved. V was shortened by 6 bases and J by 5 bases, with 10 bases between the two germline ends. Germline loops: CDR1 ENHRY, CDR2 SYGVKD. This CDR3 contains 13 residues.